This TCR beta chain originates from a study of cytomegalovirus exposure and HLA in healthy donors. Findings and limits, study-wide: On later analysis, the bulk of CMV-associated TCR beta chains appeared to be HLA-restricted.

Samples came from healthy bone marrow donors. The CDR3 has 14 residues. V trimming: 5 bases; J trimming: 2 bases; junction bases outside the gene matches: 6. The germline V gene encodes CDR1 SGHRS and CDR2 YFSETQ. Regarding this clone: Its antigen is not identified.

Vbeta (60) and Jbeta (13) primers were used in the PCR. The assay was immunoSEQ multiplex PCR, and TCRdb's table has in-frame clones only and misses some. Of about 200,000 clones listed, under 80% were seen once; the top ten hold about 0.22%. The chain carries TRBV5-1 and TRBJ1-2; TRBD1 matches 7 bases. The source is a girl aged 2-10 years in good health and CMV-seronegative. Sequencing was carried out using PBMCs. CDR3: CASSRGQENYGYTF. The CDR3 DNA reads TGCGCCAGCAGTCGAGGACAGGAAAACTATGGCTACACCTTC. The entire variable domain, with the rest obtained from reference TRBV5-1 and TRBJ1-2, is as follows: KAGVTQTPRYLIKTRGQQVTLSCSPISGHRSVSWYQQTPGQGLQFLFEYFSETQRNKGNFPGRFSGRQFSNSRSEMNVSTLELGDSALYLCASSRGQENYGYTFGSGTRLTVV.